Listed here are 22 T cell receptor beta chains from one sample, sequenced in a study of tumor-infiltrating lymphocytes in primary liver carcinoma. Germline DNA was also extracted, and blood RNA was taken from unsorted whole blood. Total RNA (about 500 ng) served as template for TCR beta cDNA synthesis primed by a constant-region primer. The TCR beta library was amplified through three nested multiplex PCR rounds in a modified ARM-PCR procedure. A C-beta reverse primer and TRBV1-TRBV30 forward primers served in each of the first two PCR rounds, at ten to eleven cycles apiece. TCRdb used MiXCR to reprocess the multiplex PCR reads, holding one entry per CDR3 protein. This table holds 320,000 or so distinct CDR3 sequences, less than 75% found once. Sequenced sample: peripheral blood. These receptors all stem from a middle-aged man with primary liver carcinoma and hepatitis B virus infection.

Of note for this clonotype: Without the conserved terminal phenylalanine or tryptophan, this CDR3 likely stems from a read error. No DNA is shown, since the ends of the CDR3 on it are uncertain; the CDR3 is the one TCRdb lists. The genes are TRBV11-2 and TRBJ2-7; the listed D gene, TRBD2, was not tested against the DNA. The CDR3 is 17 residues long, counting both termini. The germline V gene encodes CDR1 SGHAT and CDR2 FQNNGV. CDR3 region: CASSLSLRLTLVDEQHL.

The chain joins TRBV6-2 or TRBV6-3 to TRBJ2-2; possibly TRBD2 for D (6 bases). The CDR3 runs 17 residues. CDR1 MNHEY and CDR2 SVGEGT come from the germline V gene. V gave up 0 bases and J gave up 5 bases, with 16 bases separating them. CDR3 in DNA: TGTGCCAGCAGTTACTCGAGGTTGGGACTGACTACCGGGGAGCTGTTTTTT. Amino acid sequence: CASSYSRLGLTTGELFF.

The chain carries TRBV10-3 and TRBJ1-5, with TRBD2 matching 8 bases. TRBJ2-3 matches the DNA end more closely, so the J call is doubtful. The CDR3 sequence is 13 residues long. Germline loops: CDR1 ENHRY, CDR2 SYGVKD. This CDR3 is CAIASGGGQPQYF. The CDR3 region has the DNA TGTGCCATCGCATCGGGAGGGGGGCAGCCCCAGTATTTT.

This clonotype has only one observation. Given a much more abundant clone one base away, this may be a read error. This chain's CDR3 is CAISGTSCYNEQFF. CDR3 in DNA: TGTGCCATCAGTGGGACTAGCTGTTACAATGAGCAGTTCTTC. V and J are TRBV10-3 and TRBJ2-1, with 8 bases identical to TRBD2. Germline CDR1 is ENHRY and CDR2 is SYGVKD. The CDR3 runs to 14 residues. V gave up 4 bases and J gave up 4 bases; unmatched junction bases: 3.

At least ten counts were recorded for this clonotype. The chain couples TRBV10-3 to TRBJ2-1; 10 nucleotides align to TRBD2. Per the germline V gene, CDR1 is ENHRY and CDR2 is SYGVKD. The CDR3 totals 14 residues. The V gene end was trimmed by 7 bases and the J gene end by 8 bases; junction bases not matched to a gene: 8. The CDR3 here is CAITGAGGPHEQFF. As DNA, the CDR3 is TGTGCCATCACCGGAGCGGGAGGGCCCCATGAGCAGTTCTTC.

This clonotype was recorded once. A much more abundant neighbour one base away suggests this may be a read error. The chain carries TRBV12-3 or TRBV12-4 and TRBJ2-7; possible D gene TRBD1, 6 bases. The V and J ends lost 6 bases and 10 bases respectively, with 19 bases between them. This CDR3 spans 13 amino acids. The DNA for the CDR3 is TGTGCCAGCAGAGGCTCAGGGGTGGAGGATCAGTACTTC. Its translation is CASRGSGVEDQYF.

This clonotype was recorded a few times. The junction departs from germline at one end; a sequencing error may be responsible. The rearrangement joins TRBV6-1 to TRBJ2-3; D remains ambiguous. The germline V gene encodes CDR1 MNHNS and CDR2 SASEGT. The CDR3 consists of 13 residues. CDR3 in DNA: TGTGCCAGCGGTGAAACCTTCTGGGGTAAGGCGTATTTT. Residues: CASGETFWGKAYF.

This clonotype appeared once. The chain carries TRBV6-5 and TRBJ2-5; D is uncertain. The CDR3 contains 13 residues. CDR1 is MNHEY and CDR2 is SVGAGI in the germline V gene. CDR3 loop: CVSSYPGTPTQYF. The CDR3 nucleotides read TGTGTCAGTAGTTACCCGGGTACCCCGACCCAGTACTTC.

This chain joins TRBV10-3 and TRBJ2-7, with a tentative D call TRBD2 (5 bases). Trimming took off 10 bases at V and 0 bases at J, with 16 bases between the two ends. Germline V gives CDR1 ENHRY, CDR2 SYGVKD. The CDR3 totals 14 residues. CDR3 in DNA: TGTGCCACCCATGCGGGTTTGAGCTCCTACGAGCAGTACTTC. It is translated as CATHAGLSSYEQYF.

This clonotype has a handful of counts. A junction boundary mismatches the germline segment, possibly from a read error. CDR3 DNA: TGTGCCAGCAGCTTGGCCGGGACAGGGTACAATGAGCAGTTGTTC. Amino acid sequence: CASSLAGTGYNEQLF. This sequence joins TRBV11-3 and TRBJ2-1, with 9 bases fitting TRBD1. CDR1 and CDR2 (germline): SGHNT, YENEEA. This CDR3 spans 15 amino acids.

The chain is built from TRBV4-1 and TRBJ2-1; 11 bases are shared with TRBD2. Germline V gives CDR1 MGHRA, CDR2 YSYEKL. The junction had 6 bases not matched to a gene; V was cut back by 3 bases and J by 2 bases. The CDR3 is 17 residues long. CDR3 sequence reads: CASSHMTSGTTYNEQFF. The CDR3 coding sequence is TGCGCCAGCAGCCATATGACTAGCGGGACCACCTACAATGAGCAGTTCTTC.

Details on this clonotype: The missing conserved phenylalanine or tryptophan at the end of this CDR3 makes a read error likely. Written as DNA, the CDR3 is TGTGCCAGCAGCGCCGGAAGCTCCTATAATGAGCAGTTCTCC. Its protein is CASSAGSSYNEQFS. V gene TRBV11-3 combines with J gene TRBJ2-1; D is uncertain. The CDR3 sequence is 14 residues long. In germline, CDR1 is SGHNT, CDR2 YENEEA.

For this clonotype: A read error may account for a junction end that differs from germline. The V gene is TRBV12-3 or TRBV12-4, the J gene TRBJ2-6; possibly TRBD1 or TRBD2 for D (5 bases each). The CDR3 contains 14 residues. This chain's CDR3 is CASIPGSGANVLAF. As DNA, the CDR3 is TGTGCCAGCATCCCGGGGTCTGGGGCCAACGTCCTGGCTTTC.

Concerning this clonotype: Relative to the germline gene, one junction end is altered; a read error may explain this. The V gene is TRBV5-6, the J gene TRBJ2-1; 7 bases agree with TRBD1. The CDR3 is 16 residues long. The germline CDR1 and CDR2 sequences are SGHDT and YYEEEE. Here the CDR3 DNA reads TGTGTCAGCAGCTCAATCTCACGGGACAGTGGCAATGAGCAGTTCTTC. The encoded protein is CVSSSISRDSGNEQFF.

As for this clonotype: One junction end disagrees with the germline gene, perhaps due to a read error. The rearrangement uses TRBV28 and TRBJ1-1; possible D gene TRBD1, 6 bases. Germline loops: CDR1 MDHEN, CDR2 SYDVKM. CDR3 size: 14 residues. CDR3 DNA: TGTGCCAGCACCACTCTAACGACAGGATCTGAAGCTTCCTTT. Residues: CASTTLTTGSEASF.

About this clonotype: Germline is not matched at one junction end, which may reflect a read error. This chain connects TRBV12-3 or TRBV12-4 to TRBJ1-1; D is unclear. The CDR3 loop spans 13 amino acids. CDR3 sequence reads: CASSLNIDSEASF. The CDR3, as DNA: TGTGCCAGCAGTTTGAACATCGACTCTGAAGCTTCCTTT.

The sample holds a few counts of this clonotype. It may be a read error: a sequence one base away is much more abundant. The chain is built from TRBV11-1 and TRBJ2-4, with 8 nucleotides matching TRBD1. Germline assignment: CDR1 SGHAT and CDR2 FQDESV (reference sequence). This CDR3 comprises 15 residues. V gave up 4 bases and J gave up 8 bases; unmatched junction bases: 10. CDR3 residues: CASSSDRADRDIQYF. The CDR3 DNA sequence: TGTGCCAGCAGCTCGGACAGGGCCGATAGGGACATTCAGTACTTC.

V and J are TRBV5-4 and TRBJ2-1; possibly TRBD1 or TRBD2 for D (7 bases each). CDR1 and CDR2 (germline): SGHNT, YYREEE (reference sequence). With 6 bases removed from V and 13 bases from J, the gap between germline ends came to 20 bases. This CDR3 is built from 13 residues. CDR3 coding DNA: TGTGCCAGCACGGGAGGAGACAGGGCCCCCCAGTTCTTC. Residues: CASTGGDRAPQFF.

This clonotype was counted a few times. V usage is TRBV14 and J usage is TRBJ2-5; D remains ambiguous. The CDR3 sequence is 13 residues long. V gave up 1 base and J gave up 5 bases, with 8 bases separating them. Germline CDR1 SGHDN, CDR2 FVKESK. The CDR3 bases are TGTGCCAGCAGCCAAGTTGTGCGGGAGACCCAGTACTTC. Translated: CASSQVVRETQYF.

This clonotype was seen just once. A much larger clone differs from this one at a single base, so this may be a read error. The gene calls are TRBV6-2 or TRBV6-3 and TRBJ2-7, with no clear D. The germline CDR1 and CDR2 sequences are MNHEY and SVGEGT. This CDR3 has 13 amino acids. Trimming cost V 3 bases and J 7 bases, with 13 bases left between them. CDR3 bases: TGTGCCAGCAGTTATACGGAGCTGGGGGAGCAGTACTTC. Its translation is CASSYTELGEQYF.

This clonotype was detected a few times. The V gene is TRBV4-1, the J gene TRBJ1-4; TRBD1 might be the D (5 bases). V lost 4 bases and J lost 8, with 20 bases in between. Per the germline V gene, CDR1 is MGHRA and CDR2 is YSYEKL. This CDR3 has 16 residues. The CDR3 DNA follows: TGCGCCAGCAGCCCCCGGGAAGACGGGGGAAGGGAAAAACTGTTTTTT. This gives the protein CASSPREDGGREKLFF.

The V gene is TRBV6-2 or TRBV6-3, the J gene TRBJ1-1; D is uncertain. This CDR3 contains 14 residues. Trimming cost V 5 bases and J 3 bases, with 13 bases left between them. The germline CDR1 and CDR2 sequences are MNHEY and SVGEGT. CDR3 protein: CASSLLREYTEAFF. CDR3 DNA: TGTGCCAGCAGTCTCCTCCGGGAGTACACTGAAGCTTTCTTT.